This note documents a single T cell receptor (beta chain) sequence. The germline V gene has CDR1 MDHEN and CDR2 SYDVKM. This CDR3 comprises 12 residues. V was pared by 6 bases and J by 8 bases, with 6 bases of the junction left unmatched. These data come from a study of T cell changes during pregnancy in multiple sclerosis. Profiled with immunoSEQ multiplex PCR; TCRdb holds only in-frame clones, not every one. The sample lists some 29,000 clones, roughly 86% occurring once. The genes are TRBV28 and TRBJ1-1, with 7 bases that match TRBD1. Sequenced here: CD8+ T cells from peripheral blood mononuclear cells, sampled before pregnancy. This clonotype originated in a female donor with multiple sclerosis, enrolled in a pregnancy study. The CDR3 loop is CASRYTGEEAFF. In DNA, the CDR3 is TGTGCCAGCAGATACACAGGGGAAGAAGCTTTCTTT.